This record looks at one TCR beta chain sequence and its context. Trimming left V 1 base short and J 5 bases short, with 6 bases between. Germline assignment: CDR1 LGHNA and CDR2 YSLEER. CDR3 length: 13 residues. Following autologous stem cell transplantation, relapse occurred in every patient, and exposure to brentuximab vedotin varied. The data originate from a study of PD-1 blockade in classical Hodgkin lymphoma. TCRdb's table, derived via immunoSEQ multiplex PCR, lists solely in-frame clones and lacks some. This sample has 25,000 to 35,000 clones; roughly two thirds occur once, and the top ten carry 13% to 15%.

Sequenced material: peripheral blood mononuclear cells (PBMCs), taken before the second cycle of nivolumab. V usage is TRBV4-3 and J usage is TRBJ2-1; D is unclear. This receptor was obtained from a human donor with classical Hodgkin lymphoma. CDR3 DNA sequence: TGCGCCAGCAGCCAAGTTATTAACAATGAGCAGTTCTTC. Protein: CASSQVINNEQFF.